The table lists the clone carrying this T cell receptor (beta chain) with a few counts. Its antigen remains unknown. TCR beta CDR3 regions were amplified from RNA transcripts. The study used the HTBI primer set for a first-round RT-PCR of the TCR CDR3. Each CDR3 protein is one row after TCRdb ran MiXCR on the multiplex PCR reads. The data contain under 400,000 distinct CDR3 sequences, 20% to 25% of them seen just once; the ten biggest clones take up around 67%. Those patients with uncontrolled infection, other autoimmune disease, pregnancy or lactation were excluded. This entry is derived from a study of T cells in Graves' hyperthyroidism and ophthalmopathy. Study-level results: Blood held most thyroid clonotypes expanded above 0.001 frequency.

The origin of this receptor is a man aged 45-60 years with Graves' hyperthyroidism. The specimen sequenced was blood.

The DNA of the CDR3 is TGTGCCAGCCGGGCTAGTGGAAACATTCAGTACTTC. This encodes CASRASGNIQYF. The rearrangement links TRBV11-1 to TRBJ2-4; D gene uncertain. Looked up from germline, CDR1 is SGHAT and CDR2 is FQDESV (reference sequence). The CDR3 totals 12 residues. V lost 8 bases and J lost 6, with 11 bases in between.